Below are 4 T cell receptor beta chains sequenced from a single sample in a study of T cells after yellow fever vaccination. MiXCR, applied by TCRdb to the 5' RACE reads, yields one record per CDR3 protein. The profile shows roughly 250,000 distinct CDR3 sequences, 10% to 15% of them singletons. The sample was CD4+ T cells sorted from PBMCs, taken 45 days after the yellow fever booster vaccination. Every receptor here comes from a man under 40 who received the YFV17D yellow fever vaccine.

This clonotype was recorded a few times. The rearrangement joins TRBV5-1 to TRBJ2-1, with TRBD2 identical over 7 bases. This CDR3 has 14 amino acids. CDR1 is SGHRS, CDR2 YFSETQ, per germline. Unmatched junction bases numbered 5, after V lost 4 bases and J lost 4 bases. CDR3 loop: CASSGGDGYNEQFF. The CDR3 coding sequence is TGCGCCAGCAGCGGGGGGGACGGTTACAATGAGCAGTTCTTC.

The table lists this clonotype with a few counts. The V and J genes are TRBV5-1 and TRBJ2-3, with D perhaps TRBD2 (6 bases). The CDR3 spans 13 residues. V dropped 5 bases and J dropped 1 base, with 8 bases sitting between them. Germline CDR1 and CDR2: SGHRS and YFSETQ. CDR3 in amino acids: CASRASGTDTQYF. CDR3 DNA: TGCGCCAGCAGGGCTAGCGGCACAGATACGCAGTATTTT.

On this clonotype: A much more abundant neighbour one base away suggests this may be a read error. The gene calls are TRBV12-3 or TRBV12-4 and TRBJ1-1, with D maybe TRBD1 (5 bases). The CDR3 totals 13 residues. The CDR3 DNA sequence: TGTACCACCACTGGGGGGAGGAACACTGAAGCTTTCTTT. Protein product: CTTTGGRNTEAFF.

This clonotype occurred a few times. The chain links TRBV10-2 to TRBJ2-4, with a possible D match to TRBD2 (6 bases). Deletions cut 6 bases from V and 0 bases from J, with 12 bases between. The CDR3 sequence is 15 residues long. In germline, CDR1 is WSHSY, CDR2 SAAADI. The CDR3 DNA follows: TGCGCCAGCAGGGAACCAGCGGGAGCCAAAAACATTCAGTACTTC. Its translation: CASREPAGAKNIQYF.